This TCR beta chain was recovered during a study of blood T cell repertoires in COVID-19. Across the whole study: COVID-19 samples, acute and convalescent, were from the United States, Italy and Spain. Sources were T cells, B-cell-depleted T cells, or PBMCs; the material itself was cDNA or gDNA.

This CDR3 has 13 amino acids. CDR1 is MRHNA and CDR2 is SNTAGT in the germline V gene. The V end lost 4 bases, the J end lost 4 bases, and 10 bases lay between the germline ends. As handled by the study authors: Amplified reference gene primers provided the basis for estimating nucleated cell counts. The assay was immunoSEQ multiplex PCR, and TCRdb's table has in-frame clones only and misses some. Clone size and the V and J calls come from that table; the DNA yielded D and trimming. Of 210,000 or so clones listed, approximately 78% are singletons. The chain employs TRBV6-4 and TRBJ1-1; D is uncertain. Sequencing was carried out using peripheral blood. This TCR was recovered from a woman of 80 years or more with active or convalescent COVID-19. The CDR3 is CASSVEGSTEAFF. The CDR3 bases are TGTGCCAGCAGTGTGGAGGGAAGCACTGAAGCTTTCTTT.